The 27 T cell receptor beta chains reported below all come from one sample, sequenced in a study of CD8 T cells in ankylosing spondylitis (dated by TCRdb to about 2017). Results the study describes overall, beyond this receptor: A TCR beta motif made up of several highly homologous amino acid variants appeared to be characteristic of blood from ankylosing spondylitis patients.

Libraries were built with 5' RACE. Sequencing took place on an Illumina HiSeq 2500. TCRdb redid the processing of the public reads, applying fastp at Q25 and MiXCR, and retained in-frame beta chains. Entries that share a CDR3 protein sequence are merged under the most common genes and DNA. Here the sample has some 800,000 distinct CDR3 sequences; about 12% occur a single time. The ten top clones hold about 0.5% of the sample. Their specific antigens are unknown. Sequenced material: blood, either unsorted or a sorted T cell fraction (not recorded which). The origin of the receptors is a male donor with ankylosing spondylitis.

The table lists this clonotype with a few counts. This chain joins TRBV11-2 and TRBJ2-3; possible D gene TRBD2, 6 bases. CDR3 size: 14 residues. Germline V gene sequence: CDR1 SGHAT, CDR2 FQNNGV. Trimming removed 2 bases at V and 4 bases at J, with 10 bases between. The CDR3 here is CASSLRWGADTQYF. The CDR3 coding sequence is TGTGCCAGCAGCTTACGCTGGGGGGCAGATACGCAGTATTTT. Full variable domain (remainder filled in from reference TRBV11-2 and TRBJ2-3): EAGVAQSPRYKIIEKRQSVAFWCNPISGHATLYWYQQILGQGPKLLIQFQNNGVVDDSQLPKDRFSAERLKGVDSTLKIQPAKLEDSAVYLCASSLRWGADTQYFGPGTRLTVL.

With respect to this clonotype: The germline gene is not matched at one end of the junction; a read error may be the cause. This chain links TRBV5-8 with TRBJ2-7; no clear D. The CDR3 is made up of 14 amino acids. Germline CDR1 reads SGHTS; CDR2 reads YDEGEE. The CDR3 protein is CAISPSLRFYEQYF. In DNA form, the CDR3 reads TGTGCCATCAGCCCAAGTCTCCGCTTCTACGAGCAGTACTTC.

V gene TRBV12-3 or TRBV12-4 combines with J gene TRBJ2-3; D is possibly TRBD1 or TRBD2 (6 bases each). The V end was cut by 8 bases, the J end by 1 base, with 13 bases between. CDR3 length: 14 residues. CDR3 sequence: CASLLRGGTDTQYF. The CDR3 DNA reads as TGTGCCAGCCTCCTAAGGGGGGGCACAGATACGCAGTATTTT.

Only a few counts were recorded for this clonotype. The chain is built from TRBV6-5 and TRBJ2-1; 8 nucleotides match TRBD2. CDR1 and CDR2 (germline): MNHEY, SVGAGI. The CDR3 consists of 16 residues. The V gene end was trimmed by 2 bases and the J gene end by 4 bases; junction bases not matched to a gene: 7. The DNA for the CDR3 is TGTGCCAGCAGTTACGAGTCTAGCGGGTTTTACAATGAGCAGTTCTTC. It specifies CASSYESSGFYNEQFF.

This clonotype turned up a few times. V gene TRBV4-3 combines with J gene TRBJ2-7, with TRBD1 identical over 7 bases. Trimming cost V 11 bases and J 1 base; bases outside gene matches: 11. CDR1 is LGHNA and CDR2 is YSLEER in the germline V gene. The CDR3 is made up of 14 amino acids. The CDR3 region has the DNA TGCGCCCGCTCAAGTCCGGACAGGTCCTACGAGCAGTACTTC. Translation: CARSSPDRSYEQYF.

The V and J genes are TRBV9 and TRBJ2-7; possibly TRBD1 for D (6 bases). The germline gives CDR1 SGDLS, CDR2 YYNGEE. V lost 0 bases and J 2 bases, leaving 12 bases between the germline ends. This CDR3 is built from 15 residues. The CDR3 reads CASSVEPQGAYEQYF. CDR3 coding DNA: TGTGCCAGCAGCGTAGAACCACAGGGAGCCTACGAGCAGTACTTC.

The chain carries TRBV6-6 and TRBJ2-7, with TRBD1 matching 10 bases. The CDR3 is 13 residues long. CDR1 is MNHNY, CDR2 SVGAGI, per germline (reference sequence). With V trimmed by 8 bases and J by 6 bases, 7 bases remained unmatched. CDR3 in amino acids: CASLGQGVSEQYF. CDR3 nucleotide sequence: TGTGCCAGCCTTGGACAGGGGGTGTCCGAGCAGTACTTC.

At least ten counts were recorded for this clonotype. The chain has TRBV10-3 and TRBJ1-5; 9 bases align to TRBD1. Per germline, CDR1 ENHRY and CDR2 SYGVKD. The V gene end was trimmed by 2 bases and the J gene end by 7 bases; junction bases not matched to a gene: 6. CDR3 length: 15 residues. Here the CDR3 reads CAISEGGQGTQPQHF. In nucleotides, the CDR3 is TGTGCCATCAGTGAGGGGGGACAGGGTACCCAGCCCCAGCATTTT.

In its sample, this clonotype was seen a few times. J is TRBJ1-2 and V is TRBV3-1; TRBD1 matches at 10 bases. V lost 7 bases to trimming and J lost 4 bases; unmatched junction nucleotides: 6. The germline V gene encodes CDR1 LGHDT and CDR2 YNNKEL (reference sequence). The CDR3 is 14 amino acids. CDR3 nucleotide sequence: TGTGCCAGCACCCGACAGGGGGCAAGCTATGGCTACACCTTC. Amino acid sequence: CASTRQGASYGYTF.

This clonotype was recorded many times. V gene TRBV6-2 or TRBV6-3 combines with J gene TRBJ2-1; D is ambiguous. The CDR3 sequence is 13 residues long. Germline V gene data show CDR1 as MNHEY and CDR2 as SVGEGT. The germline V and J ends were trimmed by 0 bases and 3 bases, with 3 bases remaining between them. CDR3: CASSYSDYNEQFF. The CDR3 nucleotides are TGTGCCAGCAGTTACTCGGACTACAATGAGCAGTTCTTC.

This chain links TRBV29-1 with TRBJ1-2; TRBD1 matches 8 bases. CDR3 size: 13 residues. Trimming took 5 bases from V and 8 from J; bases not matched to a gene: 10. Per germline, CDR1 SQVTM and CDR2 ANQGSEA. The CDR3 reads CSVYSGGYGGYTF. CDR3 DNA: TGCAGCGTTTATTCAGGGGGCTATGGGGGCTACACCTTC.

This clonotype turned up a few times. V is TRBV18 and J is TRBJ2-4, with 8 nucleotides matching TRBD2. This CDR3 spans 17 amino acids. The V and J ends lost 1 base and 0 bases, in that order; junction bases with no gene match: 5. In germline, CDR1 is KGHSH, CDR2 LQKENI. This chain's CDR3 is CASSPLRSGVAKNIQYF. Here the CDR3 DNA reads TGTGCCAGCTCACCACTCCGTAGCGGGGTAGCCAAAAACATTCAGTACTTC.

This clonotype was counted ten times or more. CDR3 coding DNA: TGCGCCAGCAGCTTGGTGTCGGGCAACTACGAGCAGTACTTC. This codes for CASSLVSGNYEQYF. The chain couples TRBV5-1 to TRBJ2-7, with D uncertain. Trimming pared 0 bases from V and 3 bases from J, leaving 10 bases between. CDR1 and CDR2 from the germline V gene are SGHRS and YFSETQ. The CDR3 totals 14 residues.

This clonotype was counted ten times or more. The rearrangement links TRBV7-2 to TRBJ1-5; 10 bases are shared with TRBD1. Germline V lookup: CDR1 SGHTA, CDR2 FQGNSA. This CDR3 is 15 amino acids long. J lost 7 bases, V lost 5 bases, and 8 bases had no gene match. The CDR3 loop reads CASSPGTGAGQPQHF. For the CDR3, the DNA is TGTGCCAGCAGCCCCGGGACAGGGGCCGGGCAGCCCCAGCATTTT.

Ten or more counts support this clonotype. The gene calls are TRBV4-1 and TRBJ2-1, with D possibly being TRBD2 (5 bases). The length of the CDR3 is 16 residues. The V end was cut by 6 bases, the J end by 12 bases, with 27 bases between. The V gene's germline CDR1 is MGHRA and CDR2 YSYEKL. The CDR3 spells CASRPVWAYSGWGQFF. The CDR3 nucleotides are TGCGCCAGCAGGCCAGTCTGGGCTTACAGCGGATGGGGGCAGTTCTTC.

This clonotype was counted between two and nine times. The V gene is TRBV5-1, the J gene TRBJ2-2; D is unclear. The CDR3 consists of 15 residues. The V and J ends lost 4 bases and 0 bases respectively, with 10 bases between them. Germline values: CDR1 SGHRS, CDR2 YFSETQ. CDR3 in DNA: TGCGCCAGCAGCAACTCAGACGCGAACACCGGGGAGCTGTTTTTT. It specifies CASSNSDANTGELFF.

This clonotype was recorded a few times. The chain couples TRBV30 to TRBJ2-3; 7 bases line up with TRBD2. Germline values: CDR1 GTSNPN, CDR2 SVGIG (reference sequence). J gave up 6 bases and V 3 bases, and 9 bases lay outside the gene matches. This CDR3 region has 14 residues. In DNA form, the CDR3 reads TGTGCCTGGAGGCGCGGGAGTTATAGCGATACGCAGTATTTT. Protein sequence: CAWRRGSYSDTQYF.

This clonotype was seen repeatedly, ten times or more. This chain joins TRBV5-1 and TRBJ1-1; D is unresolved. The CDR3 consists of 13 residues. CDR1 and CDR2 (germline): SGHRS, YFSETQ. The V end lost 3 bases, the J end lost 1 base, and 7 bases lay between the germline ends. The CDR3 reads CASSSQSNTEAFF. The CDR3 nucleotides are TGCGCCAGCAGCTCCCAGTCGAACACTGAAGCTTTCTTT.

This clonotype came up a few times. The V gene is TRBV15, the J gene TRBJ1-2, with a weak D call TRBD1 (5 bases). Trimming stripped 5 bases from V and 6 bases from J, with 13 bases between. CDR1 is LNHNV and CDR2 is YYDKDF in the germline V gene (reference sequence). This CDR3 spans 13 amino acids. The CDR3 coding sequence is TGTGCCACCAGCGTGCAGGGCTTGGATGGCTACACCTTC. Translating it yields CATSVQGLDGYTF. The full variable domain, with the rest looked up from reference TRBV15 and TRBJ1-2, is DAMVIQNPRYQVTQFGKPVTLSCSQTLNHNVMYWYQQKSSQAPKLLFHYYDKDFNNEADTPDNFQSRRPNTSFCFLDIRSPGLGDTAMYLCATSVQGLDGYTFGSGTRLTVV.

This clonotype appeared many times. Germline is not matched at one junction end, which may reflect a read error. This sequence joins TRBV20-1 and TRBJ2-3, with TRBD2 matching 14 bases. The germline CDR1 and CDR2 sequences are DFQATT and SNEGSKA (reference sequence). The CDR3 has 13 amino acids. CDR3 nucleotide sequence: TGCAGTGCTATTCGAGGGGGACTAGCGGGAGTCCATTTT. Translated: CSAIRGGLAGVHF.

DNA for the CDR3: TGTGCCAGCAGTTTAGGTCAGGGGCCTGAAGCTTTCTTT. Its translation: CASSLGQGPEAFF. V gene TRBV28 combines with J gene TRBJ1-1; tentative D call: TRBD1 (6 bases). Germline loops: CDR1 MDHEN, CDR2 SYDVKM. The CDR3 has 13 residues. V was cut by 2 bases and J by 6 bases, with 10 bases left in between.

The chain employs TRBV4-1 and TRBJ2-7; the match to TRBD2 covers 12 bases. Trimming took 4 bases from V and 4 from J; bases not matched to a gene: 5. This CDR3 has 15 residues. Germline V lookup: CDR1 MGHRA, CDR2 YSYEKL. The CDR3 protein is CASSRLLAGGYEQYF. The DNA for the CDR3 is TGCGCCAGCAGCCGGTTACTAGCGGGGGGATACGAGCAGTACTTC.

The rearrangement links TRBV24-1 to TRBJ2-5, with a tentative D call TRBD1 (7 bases). This CDR3 comprises 16 residues. The V gene lost 1 base and the J gene lost 1 base, with 12 bases spanning the gap. The V gene's germline CDR1 is KGHDR and CDR2 SFDVKD. CDR3 sequence: CATSDFGRGVQETQYF. Here the CDR3 DNA reads TGTGCCACCAGTGATTTTGGCAGGGGGGTCCAAGAGACCCAGTACTTC.

This clonotype came up a few times. The chain links TRBV6-2 or TRBV6-3 to TRBJ1-2; 7 bases map to TRBD1. CDR1 is MNHEY, CDR2 SVGEGT, per germline. The V segment lost 0 bases and the J segment 6 bases; nucleotides outside the gene matches: 4. The CDR3 consists of 14 residues. The CDR3 region has the DNA TGTGCCAGCAGTTACTCGAGACAGGGACATGGCTACACCTTC. Translated, it gives CASSYSRQGHGYTF.

This sequence joins TRBV20-1 and TRBJ2-7; 9 nucleotides align to TRBD1. The CDR3 has 13 amino acids. Trimming cost V 6 bases and J 5 bases; bases outside gene matches: 8. The germline gives CDR1 DFQATT, CDR2 SNEGSKA (reference sequence). CDR3 region: CSASMDRGNEQYF. CDR3 nucleotide sequence: TGCAGTGCCAGCATGGACAGGGGTAACGAGCAGTACTTC.

The J gene is TRBJ1-2, the V gene TRBV15, with a weak D call TRBD1 (6 bases). Trimming took 5 bases from V and 13 from J, leaving 20 bases between them. This CDR3 has 13 amino acids. Germline V CDR1 and CDR2: LNHNV, YYDKDF (reference sequence). CDR3: CATSQKGDLPSTF. The DNA of the CDR3 is TGTGCCACCAGCCAGAAGGGGGACCTTCCCAGCACCTTC.

Many counts were recorded for this clonotype. The chain has TRBV5-1 and TRBJ2-7; D not resolved. Trimming took 4 bases from V and 7 from J, leaving 15 bases between them. The CDR3 totals 13 residues. The germline V gene encodes CDR1 SGHRS and CDR2 YFSETQ. CDR3: CASSLGRDSEQYF. CDR3 nucleotide sequence: TGCGCCAGCAGCCTAGGACGTGATTCGGAGCAGTACTTC.